The 9 T cell receptor beta chains presented below share a single source sample, sequenced in a study of T cell repertoires in cytomegalovirus infection. TCRdb re-derived calls from the reads in MiXCR, one entry per CDR3 protein. The sample lists approximately 490,000 distinct CDR3 sequences, about 11% occurring once. What was sequenced was PBMCs. These receptors originate from a human donor in good health (CMV status not recorded). Some clones in this sample may be carry-over from other donors' samples.

V gene TRBV9 combines with J gene TRBJ1-2; TRBD1 might be the D (5 bases). CDR1 and CDR2 (germline): SGDLS, YYNGEE. V lost 1 base, J lost 9 bases, and 13 bases lay in between. The CDR3 loop spans 13 amino acids. The CDR3 region is CASSVPPGKSYTF. Written as DNA, the CDR3 is TGTGCCAGCAGCGTACCTCCAGGGAAGAGCTACACCTTC.

This clonotype was seen ten or more times. V usage is TRBV6-4 and J usage is TRBJ2-1; D is unresolved. CDR3 size: 17 residues. Germline V CDR1 and CDR2: MRHNA, SNTAGT. V was clipped by 0 bases and J by 4 bases, with 16 bases between them. CDR3 loop: CASSDSKKLGSYNEQFF. DNA for the CDR3: TGTGCCAGCAGTGACTCGAAAAAACTGGGTTCTTACAATGAGCAGTTCTTC.

This clonotype was picked up many times. The chain links TRBV5-1 to TRBJ2-7, with D possibly being TRBD1 or TRBD2 (5 bases each). The CDR3 has 14 amino acids. Trimming pared 5 bases from V and 3 bases from J, leaving 15 bases between. The germline V gene encodes CDR1 SGHRS and CDR2 YFSETQ. The CDR3 region is CASRYRDGNYEQYF. In nucleotides, the CDR3 is TGCGCCAGCAGGTACCGGGACGGGAACTACGAGCAGTACTTC.

This clonotype showed up many times. This sequence joins TRBV6-6 and TRBJ2-2; 8 bases align to TRBD1. Germline trimming cut 7 bases from V and 8 bases from J; bases unmatched to any gene: 18. Germline CDR1 is MNHNY and CDR2 is SVGAGI (reference sequence). The CDR3 is 17 residues long. Written as DNA, the CDR3 is TGTGCCAGCACCTTACAGGGGGGACCCCCGATGGGGGGGGAGCTGTTTTTT. This codes for CASTLQGGPPMGGELFF.

This clonotype was observed a few times. The chain combines TRBV6-5 with TRBJ2-3; 12 bases are a match to TRBD2. The CDR3 contains 15 residues. V lost 4 bases and J lost 2; bases outside the gene matches: 1. Germline CDR1 and CDR2: MNHEY and SVGAGI. The CDR3 is CASSSSGRATDTQYF. CDR3 coding DNA: TGTGCCAGCAGTTCTAGCGGGAGGGCCACAGATACGCAGTATTTT.

The CDR3 coding sequence is TGTGCCAGCAGAGAACCCGGGACAGGGGCGTACGAGCAGTACTTC. Translating gives CASREPGTGAYEQYF. This chain connects TRBV6-1 to TRBJ2-7; 10 bases are a match to TRBD1. CDR1 and CDR2 from the germline V gene are MNHNS and SASEGT. The length of the CDR3 is 15 residues. The V and J ends lost 6 bases and 4 bases, in that order; junction bases with no gene match: 9.

The chain employs TRBV19 and TRBJ2-7, with TRBD2 matching 14 bases. This CDR3 has 16 amino acids. V lost 4 bases, J lost 5 bases, and 7 bases stayed unmatched. Germline-derived CDR1 and CDR2 are LNHDA and SQIVND (reference sequence). CDR3 nucleotide sequence: TGTGCCAGTAGTACAGGACTAGCGGGAGGTTCGCACGAGCAGTACTTC. Amino acid sequence: CASSTGLAGGSHEQYF. Full variable domain (missing parts from reference TRBV19 and TRBJ2-7): DGGITQSPKYLFRKEGQNVTLSCEQNLNHDAMYWYRQDPGQGLRLIYYSQIVNDFQKGDIAEGYSVSREKKESFPLTVTSAQKNPTAFYLCASSTGLAGGSHEQYFGPGTRLTVT.

The table lists this clonotype with many counts. V is TRBV4-3 and J is TRBJ1-3, with D maybe TRBD1 (6 bases). There are 17 residues in the CDR3. The V gene lost 2 bases and the J gene lost 1 base, with 15 bases spanning the gap. Germline-derived CDR1 and CDR2 are LGHNA and YSLEER. The CDR3 nucleotides are TGCGCCAGCAGCCAACCGCCCGGGGGGGCTTCTGGAAACACCATATATTTT. Protein sequence: CASSQPPGGASGNTIYF.

This clonotype was seen repeatedly, ten times or more. This CDR3 is CASSLGSPYNEQFF. The DNA for the CDR3 is TGTGCCAGCAGCCTAGGATCGCCCTACAATGAGCAGTTCTTC. The J gene is TRBJ2-1, the V gene TRBV7-8, with D uncertain. This CDR3 has 14 amino acids. Between the trimmed V and J ends, which lost 5 bases and 2 bases, there was a span of 10 bases. Germline CDR1 is SGHVS and CDR2 is FQNEAQ.